This T cell receptor (beta chain) was recorded in a study of blood T cell repertoires in COVID-19. Authors' methods: From reference gene primer amplification, estimates of nucleated cell counts were derived. The table came from immunoSEQ multiplex PCR; TCRdb's copy has only in-frame clones and leaves some out. V and J calls and clone size are copied from that table; D and trimming were computed from the DNA. The sample lists about 160,000 clones; about 87% were seen once. The TCR was taken from a woman between 65 and 79 years old with COVID-19, enrolled during active disease. The sample was peripheral blood.

The chain's CDR3 is CASGGLRTYEQYF. The DNA for the CDR3 is TGCGCCAGCGGGGGACTGCGCACCTACGAGCAGTACTTC. V usage is TRBV23-1 and J usage is TRBJ2-7; tentative D call: TRBD2 (6 bases). TRBV23-1 is identified as an open reading frame with a role that is uncertain. The CDR3 covers 13 residues. Trimming removed 8 bases from V and 2 bases from J, with 13 bases in between.